This TCR beta chain originates from a study of T cells in Graves' hyperthyroidism and ophthalmopathy. Study-wide context: The blood sample was taken at first diagnosis, before treatment began. Whole-study findings and limits: Researchers report that a 13 V-J model separated ophthalmopathy from stable hyperthyroidism.

Thyroid ultrasound, orbital computed tomography, clinical symptoms, and serum thyroxine and TRAb underpinned diagnoses. Around 9.9 ml of fresh peripheral blood supplied the PBMCs. This clonotype was seen at least ten times. Antigen unknown. V dropped 6 bases and J dropped 4 bases, with 13 bases sitting between them. The CDR3 is made up of 12 amino acids. Germline CDR1 reads DFQATT; CDR2 reads SNEGSKA (reference sequence). Authors of the study amplified TCR beta CDR3 regions from RNA transcripts. First-round RT-PCR of the TCR CDR3 relied on the HTBI primer set. From the multiplex PCR reads, TCRdb called clonotypes with MiXCR, one entry per CDR3 protein. The top ten hold more than 7.5% of the sample, which has under 350,000 distinct CDR3 sequences, roughly 13% seen once.

Sequencing was done on a sample of blood. This TCR was sampled from a woman aged 25 to 39 with Graves' hyperthyroidism that later progressed to Graves' ophthalmopathy. The genes are TRBV20-1 and TRBJ2-7; either TRBD1 or TRBD2 may supply D (5 bases each). The DNA of the CDR3 is TGCAGTGCCGTGGGACCCGCGTACGAGCAGTACTTC. Amino acids: CSAVGPAYEQYF.